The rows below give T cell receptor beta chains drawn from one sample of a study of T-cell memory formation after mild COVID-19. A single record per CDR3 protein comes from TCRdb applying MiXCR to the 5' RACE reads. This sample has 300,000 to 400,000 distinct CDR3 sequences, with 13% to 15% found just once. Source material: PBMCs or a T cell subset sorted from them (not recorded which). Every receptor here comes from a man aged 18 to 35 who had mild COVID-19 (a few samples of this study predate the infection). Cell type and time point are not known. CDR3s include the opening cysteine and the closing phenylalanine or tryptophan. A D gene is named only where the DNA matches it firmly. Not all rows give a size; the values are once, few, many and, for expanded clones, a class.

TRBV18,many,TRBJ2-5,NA,TGTGCCAGCTCACGACTGGTTTCGGAGACCCAGTACTTC,CASSRLVSETQYF
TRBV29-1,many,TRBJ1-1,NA,TGCAGCGGGTATAAGTTGATGAACACTGAAGCTTTCTTT,CSGYKLMNTEAFF
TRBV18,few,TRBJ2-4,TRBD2,TGTGCCAGCTCACCAGTGGGACTAACCAAAAACATTCAGTACTTC,CASSPVGLTKNIQYF
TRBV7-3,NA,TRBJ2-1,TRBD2,TGTGCCAGCAGCTTATTTGCGGGGGGGTACAATGAGCAGTTCTTC,CASSLFAGGYNEQFF
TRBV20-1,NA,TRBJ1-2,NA,TGCAGTGCTAGAGATCCGGGTAATCCGGGTGGCTACACCTTC,CSARDPGNPGGYTF
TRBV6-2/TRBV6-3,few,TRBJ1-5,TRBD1,TGTGCCAGCAGTTACTCCGGACAGGTGAACAATCAGCCCCAGCATTTT,CASSYSGQVNNQPQHF
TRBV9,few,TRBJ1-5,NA,TGTGCCAGCAGCGTAGGAGAGGGGTATCAGCCCCAGCATTTT,CASSVGEGYQPQHF
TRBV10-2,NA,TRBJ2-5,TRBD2,TGCGCCAGCCCAGAGGCGGGGGGGGAGTATAGCGGGCCACTCCAAGAGACCCAGTACTTC,CASPEAGGEYSGPLQETQYF
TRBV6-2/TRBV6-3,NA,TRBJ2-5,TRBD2,TGTGCCAGCAGTTACAGAGGACTAGCGGTGGCCCAAGAGACCCAGTACTTC,CASSYRGLAVAQETQYF
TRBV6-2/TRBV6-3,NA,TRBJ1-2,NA,TGTGCCAGCAGTCGGGACATGACTTGGTATGGCTACACCTTC,CASSRDMTWYGYTF
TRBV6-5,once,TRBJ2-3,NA,TGTGCCAGCAGTATCCCGGGTGGAGATACGCAGTATTTT,CASSIPGGDTQYF
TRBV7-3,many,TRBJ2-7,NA,TGTGCCAGCAGTCTCTACCTACGCCCTCTCGAGCAGTACTTC,CASSLYLRPLEQYF
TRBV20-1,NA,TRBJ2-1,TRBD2,TGCAGTGCGGGAGGACTAGACAATGAGCAGTTCTTC,CSAGGLDNEQFF
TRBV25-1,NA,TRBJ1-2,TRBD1,TGTGCCAGCAGTGAATACGGACAGGGTTACGGCTACACCTTC,CASSEYGQGYGYTF
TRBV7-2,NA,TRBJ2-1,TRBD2,TGTGCCAGCACCCCCTCGGTTCGCGGGGGGCCCGCCCATGAGCAGTTCTTC,CASTPSVRGGPAHEQFF
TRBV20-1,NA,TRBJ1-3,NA,TGCAGTGCTAAACCCCCCTCAGGAAACACCATATATTTT,CSAKPPSGNTIYF
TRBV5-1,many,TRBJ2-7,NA,TGCGCCAGCAGCTTAAAGAGCTCCTACGAGCAGTACTTC,CASSLKSSYEQYF
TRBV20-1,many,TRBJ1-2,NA,TGCAGTGCGCGAAGGGTCGGTCCCGCTAACTATGGCTACACCTTC,CSARRVGPANYGYTF
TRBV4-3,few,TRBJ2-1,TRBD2,TGCGCCAGCAGCCCCGGGGGGGCCAGCTCCTACAATGAGCAGTTCTTC,CASSPGGASSYNEQFF
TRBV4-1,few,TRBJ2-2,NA,TGCGCCAGCAGCCACGGGTGGTTACGCACCGGGGAGCTGTTTTTT,CASSHGWLRTGELFF
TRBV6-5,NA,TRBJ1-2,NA,TGTGCCAGCACCCCGGGGCCCAACTATGGCTACACCTTC,CASTPGPNYGYTF
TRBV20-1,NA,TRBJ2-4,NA,TGCAGTGCTAGAGATTGGGTGCTAGCCAAAAACATTCAGTACTTC,CSARDWVLAKNIQYF
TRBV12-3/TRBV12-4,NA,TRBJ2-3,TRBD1,TGTGCCAGCAGTGAAAGACAGGGGATAACAGATACGCAGTATTTT,CASSERQGITDTQYF
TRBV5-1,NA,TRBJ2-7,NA,TGCGCCAGCAGCTTGGCACGGCCCTACGAGCAGTACTTC,CASSLARPYEQYF
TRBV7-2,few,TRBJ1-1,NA,TGTGCCAGCAGCCGCGACCCCACAGGTGGCGGCACTGAAGCTTTCTTT,CASSRDPTGGGTEAFF
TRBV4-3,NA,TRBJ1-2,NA,TGCGCCAGCAGCCAAGATAGGGGGTCGGGGGGCATGAATGGCTACACCTTC,CASSQDRGSGGMNGYTF
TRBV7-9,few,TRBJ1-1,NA,TGTGCCAGCATCCCGGTAATTTCGGGGGAGGGGGACACTGAAGCTTTCTTT,CASIPVISGEGDTEAFF
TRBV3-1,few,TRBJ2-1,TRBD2,TGTGCCAGCAGCCGCCGCGGGGGATACTACAATGAGCAGTTCTTC,CASSRRGGYYNEQFF
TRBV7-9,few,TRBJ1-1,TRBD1,TGTGCCAGCAGCTTAGAGACAGGGGTTATCGCTGAAGCTTTCTTT,CASSLETGVIAEAFF
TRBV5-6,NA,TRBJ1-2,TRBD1,TGTGCCAGCAGCTTGAAGCTTCAGGGGGCCGGCTATGGCTACACCTTC,CASSLKLQGAGYGYTF
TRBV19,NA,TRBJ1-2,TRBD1,TGTGCCAGTAGTATCGGACAGGGCCTTCGCGGCTACACCTTC,CASSIGQGLRGYTF
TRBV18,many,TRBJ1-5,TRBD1,TGTGCCACCTCTGAGGACAGGGCCCAGCCCCAGCATTTT,CATSEDRAQPQHF
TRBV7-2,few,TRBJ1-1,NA,TGTGCCAGCAGCTTAGGAGACAGATTGAACACTGAAGCTTTCTTT,CASSLGDRLNTEAFF
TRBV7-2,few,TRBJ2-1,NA,TGTGCCAGCAGCTTAGGAGTGAGTGAGCAGTTCTTC,CASSLGVSEQFF
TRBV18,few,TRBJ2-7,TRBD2,TGTGCCAGCTCACCTAGTACGGGGGGGCAACCCTACGAGCAGTACTTC,CASSPSTGGQPYEQYF
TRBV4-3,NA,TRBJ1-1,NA,TGCGCCAGCAGCCCGTACGCGGGGAGCGTGTGGGTGAACACTGAAGCTTTCTTT,CASSPYAGSVWVNTEAFF
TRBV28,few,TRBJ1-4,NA,TGTGCCAGCAGTTTCGCCGGACAGACTGAAAAACTGTTTTTT,CASSFAGQTEKLFF
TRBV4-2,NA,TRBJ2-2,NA,TGTGCCAGCAGCCAAGAACTAGCTCCCGGGGAGCTGTTTTTT,CASSQELAPGELFF
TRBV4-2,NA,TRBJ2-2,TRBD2,TGTGCCAGCAGCCAGAGGGTTGTGGGGGGGGCGAACACCGGGGAGCTGTTTTTT,CASSQRVVGGANTGELFF
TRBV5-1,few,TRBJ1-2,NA,TGCGCCAGCAGCTTGGGACAACCAGGAATCTATGGCTACACCTTC,CASSLGQPGIYGYTF
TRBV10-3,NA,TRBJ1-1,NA,TGTGCCATCGCGATCGGTGGAGAACAGACTGAAGCTTTCTTT,CAIAIGGEQTEAFF
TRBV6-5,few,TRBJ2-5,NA,TGTGCCAGCAGTTACTACCCAGACTCAAAGACCCAGTACTTC,CASSYYPDSKTQYF
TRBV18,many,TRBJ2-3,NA,TGTGCCAGCTCGTTCTCAGTTATTAGCACAGATACGCAGTATTTT,CASSFSVISTDTQYF
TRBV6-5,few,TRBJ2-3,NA,TGTGCCAGCACCCCGTCGGGCGGACTCACAGATACGCAGTATTTT,CASTPSGGLTDTQYF
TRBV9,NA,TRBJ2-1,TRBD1,TGTGCCAGCAGCAAAGACAGGGGAAGTTACAATGAGCAGTTCTTC,CASSKDRGSYNEQFF
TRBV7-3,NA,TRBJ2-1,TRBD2,TGTGCCAGCAGTTTCATCCCGGGACTAGCGGGGTTCAGGGATGAGCAGTTCTTC,CASSFIPGLAGFRDEQFF
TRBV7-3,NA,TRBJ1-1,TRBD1,TGTGCCAGCACCACGGGACAGGAAAACACTGAAGCTTTCTTT,CASTTGQENTEAFF
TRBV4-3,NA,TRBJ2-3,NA,TGCGCCAGCAGCCAAGCTCGCGGCTCTCGGGATACGCAGTATTTT,CASSQARGSRDTQYF
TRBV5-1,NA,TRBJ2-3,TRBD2,TGCGCCAGCAGCTTGGGGGTGCGGGGGAGCACAGATACGCAGTATTTT,CASSLGVRGSTDTQYF
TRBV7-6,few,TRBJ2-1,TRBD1,TGTGCCAGCAGCTTAGCGGGACAGGGCTTAGAGCAGTTCTTC,CASSLAGQGLEQFF
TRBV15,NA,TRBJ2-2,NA,TGTGCCACCAGCAGAGTTGCTGGGGGAGTTGCCGGGGAGCTGTTTTTT,CATSRVAGGVAGELFF
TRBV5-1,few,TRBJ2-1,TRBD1,TGCGCCACTGCCCCGGGACAGGTCTACAATGAGCAGTTCTTC,CATAPGQVYNEQFF
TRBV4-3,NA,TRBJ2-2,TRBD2,TGCGCCAGCAGCCAAGCAACTAGCGGGGCCATATCCGGGGAGCTGTTTTTT,CASSQATSGAISGELFF
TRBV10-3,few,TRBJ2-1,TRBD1,TGTGCCATCAGTGGGACAGGGGGAGTAAATGAGCAGTTCTTC,CAISGTGGVNEQFF
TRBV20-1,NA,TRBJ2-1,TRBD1,TGCAGTGCTAGGCCCGGGACAGGTGTCCTATCGGAGCAGTTCTTC,CSARPGTGVLSEQFF
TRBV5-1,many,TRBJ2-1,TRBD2,TGCGCCAGCAGCCTAGCGGGGGGCCTCTACAATGAGCAGTTCTTC,CASSLAGGLYNEQFF
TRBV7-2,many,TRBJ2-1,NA,TGTGCCAGCAGCCAACTTGGTGAGCAGTTCTTC,CASSQLGEQFF
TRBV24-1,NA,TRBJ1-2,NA,TGTGCCACCAGTGGAGGAAGGGGCTATGATGGCTACACCTTC,CATSGGRGYDGYTF
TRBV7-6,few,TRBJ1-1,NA,TGTGCCAGCAGCTTAGGGGACGATGGGGCCACTGAAGCTTTCTTT,CASSLGDDGATEAFF